These 4 T cell receptor beta chains share one sample of origin, sequenced in a study of blood T cell repertoires in COVID-19. Assay: immunoSEQ multiplex PCR; the TCRdb copy retains only in-frame clones and omits some. Of 310,000 or so clones in the sample, approximately 88% were seen once. Sequenced input: peripheral blood. These receptors came from a man aged 30 to 39 with COVID-19, enrolled during active disease.

The chain links TRBV21-1 to TRBJ1-4; the listed D gene, TRBD1, was not tested against the DNA. TRBV21-1 is recorded as a pseudogene. The CDR3 totals 17 residues. DNA of the CDR3: TGTGCCAGCAGCAAAACAGGACAGGGATTAATCTATGAAAAACTGTTTTTT. Its translation: CASSKTGQGLIYEKLFF.

The chain combines TRBV27 with TRBJ1-1; TRBD1 aligns across 8 bases. The CDR3 sequence is 16 residues long. In germline, CDR1 is MNHEY, CDR2 SMNVEV (reference sequence). Germline trimming cut 4 bases from V and 11 bases from J; bases unmatched to any gene: 18. The CDR3 loop reads CASSSSFRRGRLSAFF. CDR3 in DNA: TGTGCCAGCAGTTCAAGTTTTCGCAGGGGGCGCCTCTCCGCTTTCTTT.

The chain couples TRBV10-3 to TRBJ2-7; TRBD2 aligns across 10 bases. This CDR3 is 15 amino acids long. Losses at the gene ends were 4 bases for V and 2 bases for J; bases not matched to a gene: 5. Germline V gene data show CDR1 as ENHRY and CDR2 as SYGVKD. CDR3 nucleotides: TGTGCCATCAGTGGGACTAGCGGAGTCACCTACGAGCAGTACTTC. Encoded protein: CAISGTSGVTYEQYF.

This clone was detected only once. The chain couples TRBV7-2 to TRBJ1-1; 7 bases align to TRBD1. CDR1 is SGHTA, CDR2 FQGNSA, per germline. The CDR3 consists of 15 residues. The J segment lost 2 bases and the V segment lost 5 bases, leaving 8 bases of the junction unmatched. Written as DNA, the CDR3 is TGTGCCAGCAGCCAGCGACAGGGAGGAAACACTGAAGCTTTCTTT. The encoded protein is CASSQRQGGNTEAFF.